The rows below give T cell receptor beta chains drawn from one sample of a study of radiation and T cells in renal cell carcinoma. Sequencing used immunoSEQ multiplex PCR; TCRdb keeps in-frame clones, though not all of them. The data hold about 150,000 clones, with about 86% observed a single time. Sequences were derived from blood, sampled from a patient whose treatment included radiotherapy and nephrectomy. Receptor source: a woman aged 50 to 60 with renal cell carcinoma. Both conserved end residues are part of each CDR3. D genes are given only for firm matches. The size of a clone is reported for some rows only, either as once, few or many, or as a class for expanded clones.

j_call: TRBJ1-1; v_call: TRBV29-1; clone_size: few; d_call: TRBD1; cdr3_aa: CSVSSATGDTEAFF; cdr3_nt: TGCAGCGTTTCATCCGCTACAGGGGACACTGAAGCTTTCTTT
j_call: TRBJ2-1; v_call: TRBV4-3; clone_size: .; d_call: .; cdr3_aa: CASRQGPYNEQFF; cdr3_nt: TGCGCCAGCAGACAGGGTCCCTACAATGAGCAGTTCTTC
j_call: TRBJ1-2; v_call: TRBV14; clone_size: .; d_call: .; cdr3_aa: CASSPRGGYGYTF; cdr3_nt: TGTGCCAGCAGCCCGAGAGGGGGCTATGGCTACACCTTC
j_call: TRBJ2-2; v_call: TRBV19; clone_size: .; d_call: .; cdr3_aa: CASSIGGLGTGELFF; cdr3_nt: TGTGCCAGTAGTATAGGGGGACTGGGGACCGGGGAGCTGTTTTTT
j_call: TRBJ1-2; v_call: TRBV7-2; clone_size: .; d_call: .; cdr3_aa: CASSLEGKGRYGYTF; cdr3_nt: TGTGCCAGCAGCTTAGAGGGGAAGGGGCGGTATGGCTACACCTTC
j_call: TRBJ1-3; v_call: TRBV20-1; clone_size: .; d_call: .; cdr3_aa: CSASRGDTIYF; cdr3_nt: TGCAGTGCTAGTAGGGGGGACACCATATATTTT
j_call: TRBJ1-3; v_call: TRBV28; clone_size: .; d_call: TRBD1; cdr3_aa: CASSSGQGANTIYF; cdr3_nt: TGTGCCAGCAGTTCTGGACAGGGGGCCAACACCATATATTTT
j_call: TRBJ1-1; v_call: TRBV7-9; clone_size: .; d_call: TRBD1; cdr3_aa: CASSLGGTGSTEAFF; cdr3_nt: TGTGCCAGCAGCTTAGGGGGGACAGGCAGCACTGAAGCTTTCTTT
j_call: TRBJ2-3; v_call: TRBV7-2; clone_size: .; d_call: .; cdr3_aa: CASSLVQGTQYF; cdr3_nt: TGTGCCAGCAGCTTAGTGCAGGGGACGCAGTATTTT
j_call: TRBJ2-5; v_call: TRBV6-1; clone_size: .; d_call: .; cdr3_aa: CASSEGGTQYF; cdr3_nt: TGTGCCAGCAGTGAGGGAGGGACCCAGTACTTC
j_call: TRBJ1-2; v_call: TRBV5-6; clone_size: .; d_call: .; cdr3_aa: CASSLYPGSYGYTF; cdr3_nt: TGTGCCAGCAGCTTGTATCCGGGGAGCTATGGCTACACCTTC
j_call: TRBJ2-2; v_call: TRBV5-6; clone_size: .; d_call: .; cdr3_aa: CASSTPGANTGELFF; cdr3_nt: TGTGCCAGCAGCACACCGGGGGCGAACACCGGGGAGCTGTTTTTT
j_call: TRBJ1-1; v_call: TRBV4-3; clone_size: .; d_call: .; cdr3_aa: CASSQDRGGAFF; cdr3_nt: TGCGCCAGCAGCCAAGATAGGGGGGGCGCTTTCTTT
j_call: TRBJ2-7; v_call: TRBV7-9; clone_size: .; d_call: TRBD1; cdr3_aa: CASSTRTGRDEQYF; cdr3_nt: TGTGCCAGCAGCACAAGGACAGGCCGTGACGAGCAGTACTTC
j_call: TRBJ2-5; v_call: TRBV6-1; clone_size: .; d_call: TRBD1; cdr3_aa: CASRQGRETQYF; cdr3_nt: TGTGCCAGCAGACAGGGGCGGGAGACCCAGTACTTC
j_call: TRBJ1-5; v_call: TRBV6-6; clone_size: .; d_call: .; cdr3_aa: CASSLGLVRINQPQHF; cdr3_nt: TGTGCCAGCAGTTTGGGGCTTGTTCGGATCAATCAGCCCCAGCATTTT
j_call: TRBJ2-3; v_call: TRBV6-5; clone_size: .; d_call: .; cdr3_aa: CASWAESTDTQYF; cdr3_nt: TGTGCCTCCTGGGCCGAATCCACAGATACGCAGTATTTT
j_call: TRBJ1-2; v_call: TRBV5-1; clone_size: .; d_call: .; cdr3_aa: CASSFIINYGYTF; cdr3_nt: TGCGCCAGCAGCTTTATTATAAACTATGGCTACACCTTC
j_call: TRBJ2-5; v_call: TRBV5-1; clone_size: .; d_call: TRBD2; cdr3_aa: CASSLSGTRQETQYF; cdr3_nt: TGCGCCAGCAGCCTTAGCGGGACGAGGCAAGAGACCCAGTACTTC
j_call: TRBJ2-5; v_call: TRBV5-1; clone_size: few; d_call: TRBD2; cdr3_aa: CASGEGAQETQYF; cdr3_nt: TGCGCCAGCGGGGAGGGAGCGCAAGAGACCCAGTACTTC
j_call: TRBJ2-5; v_call: TRBV30; clone_size: .; d_call: .; cdr3_aa: CAWSEGLGETQYF; cdr3_nt: TGTGCCTGGAGTGAGGGGCTGGGGGAGACCCAGTACTTC
j_call: TRBJ1-3; v_call: TRBV7-7; clone_size: .; d_call: .; cdr3_aa: CASSLSPGSGNTIYF; cdr3_nt: TGTGCCAGCAGCTTATCTCCAGGCTCTGGAAACACCATATATTTT
j_call: TRBJ2-1; v_call: TRBV10-1; clone_size: once; d_call: TRBD2; cdr3_aa: CASSDTSGRVNEQFF; cdr3_nt: TGCGCCAGCAGTGACACTAGCGGGAGGGTCAATGAGCAGTTCTTC
j_call: TRBJ2-5; v_call: TRBV7-2; clone_size: .; d_call: .; cdr3_aa: CASSLPGPETQYF; cdr3_nt: TGTGCCAGCAGCTTACCGGGACCTGAGACCCAGTACTTC
j_call: TRBJ2-7; v_call: TRBV6-7; clone_size: .; d_call: .; cdr3_aa: CASSYDLYYEQYF; cdr3_nt: TGTGCCAGCAGTTACGACTTATACTACGAGCAGTACTTC
j_call: TRBJ1-2; v_call: TRBV7-2; clone_size: .; d_call: TRBD1; cdr3_aa: CASSYTGTGTYGYTF; cdr3_nt: TGTGCCAGCAGCTACACCGGGACAGGGACCTATGGCTACACCTTC
j_call: TRBJ2-7; v_call: TRBV30; clone_size: .; d_call: .; cdr3_aa: CAWVKPDMSSYEQYF; cdr3_nt: TGTGCCTGGGTTAAACCCGACATGAGCTCCTACGAGCAGTACTTC
j_call: TRBJ1-1; v_call: TRBV5-1; clone_size: .; d_call: TRBD1; cdr3_aa: CASSDRVSNTEAFF; cdr3_nt: TGCGCCAGCAGCGACAGGGTGTCGAACACTGAAGCTTTCTTT
j_call: TRBJ2-7; v_call: TRBV6-6; clone_size: .; d_call: .; cdr3_aa: CASSYRGLTYEQYF; cdr3_nt: TGTGCCAGCAGTTATAGGGGACTGACCTACGAGCAGTACTTC
j_call: TRBJ2-3; v_call: TRBV7-2; clone_size: .; d_call: .; cdr3_aa: CASSQIAVHTDTQYF; cdr3_nt: TGTGCCAGCAGCCAAATAGCCGTACACACAGATACGCAGTATTTT
j_call: TRBJ2-7; v_call: TRBV6-1; clone_size: .; d_call: .; cdr3_aa: CASSEMSAVPSYEQYF; cdr3_nt: TGTGCCAGCAGTGAAATGTCGGCGGTACCTTCCTACGAGCAGTACTTC
j_call: TRBJ1-2; v_call: TRBV10-3; clone_size: .; d_call: .; cdr3_aa: CAISGTNYGYTF; cdr3_nt: TGTGCCATCAGCGGGACGAACTATGGCTACACCTTC
j_call: TRBJ1-5; v_call: TRBV27; clone_size: .; d_call: .; cdr3_aa: CASSLVGVRRNNQPQHF; cdr3_nt: TGTGCCAGCAGTTTAGTAGGGGTCCGAAGAAACAATCAGCCCCAGCATTTT
j_call: TRBJ1-2; v_call: TRBV7-9; clone_size: .; d_call: .; cdr3_aa: CASSLDSIDFDGYTF; cdr3_nt: TGTGCCAGCAGCTTGGATTCCATAGATTTCGATGGCTACACCTTC
j_call: TRBJ1-2; v_call: TRBV7-8; clone_size: .; d_call: .; cdr3_aa: CASSLGDGYTF; cdr3_nt: TGTGCCAGCAGCTTGGGGGATGGCTACACCTTC
j_call: TRBJ2-2; v_call: TRBV12-5; clone_size: .; d_call: .; cdr3_aa: CASGLHPNTGELFF; cdr3_nt: TGTGCTAGTGGTTTGCACCCAAACACCGGGGAGCTGTTTTTT
j_call: TRBJ2-7; v_call: TRBV7-3; clone_size: .; d_call: .; cdr3_aa: CASSLTGTHEQYF; cdr3_nt: TGTGCCAGCAGCTTAACAGGGACCCACGAGCAGTACTTC
j_call: TRBJ2-3; v_call: TRBV10-2; clone_size: .; d_call: .; cdr3_aa: CASSTGQGGSDTQYF; cdr3_nt: TGCGCCAGCAGTACCGGCCAGGGTGGATCAGATACGCAGTATTTT
j_call: TRBJ2-3; v_call: TRBV9; clone_size: .; d_call: TRBD2; cdr3_aa: CASSGSAGGDTQYF; cdr3_nt: TGTGCCAGCAGCGGATCAGCGGGAGGAGATACGCAGTATTTT
j_call: TRBJ1-5; v_call: TRBV7-2; clone_size: once; d_call: .; cdr3_aa: CASSLVGSSNQPQHF; cdr3_nt: TGTGCCAGCAGCTTAGTTGGCAGTAGCAATCAGCCCCAGCATTTT
j_call: TRBJ2-7; v_call: TRBV11-2; clone_size: .; d_call: .; cdr3_aa: CASSHNGEQYF; cdr3_nt: TGTGCCAGCAGCCATAACGGCGAGCAGTACTTC
j_call: TRBJ2-2; v_call: TRBV5-6; clone_size: .; d_call: .; cdr3_aa: CASSLGGSNTGELFF; cdr3_nt: TGTGCCAGCAGCTTGGGGGGATCGAACACCGGGGAGCTGTTTTTT
j_call: TRBJ2-5; v_call: TRBV10-3; clone_size: .; d_call: .; cdr3_aa: CAISVNQETQYF; cdr3_nt: TGTGCCATCAGTGTTAACCAAGAGACCCAGTACTTC
j_call: TRBJ1-6; v_call: TRBV30; clone_size: .; d_call: .; cdr3_aa: CAWSSPTGEVVALHF; cdr3_nt: TGTGCCTGGAGTTCCCCGACCGGGGAGGTTGTTGCCCTCCACTTT
j_call: TRBJ1-2; v_call: TRBV7-2; clone_size: .; d_call: TRBD1; cdr3_aa: CASSPGQGANYGYTF; cdr3_nt: TGTGCCAGCAGTCCAGGACAGGGGGCAAACTATGGCTACACCTTC
j_call: TRBJ2-7; v_call: TRBV5-4; clone_size: .; d_call: .; cdr3_aa: CASSLASYEQYF; cdr3_nt: TGTGCCAGCAGCTTGGCGTCTTACGAGCAGTACTTC